This T cell receptor beta chain was recorded in a study of PD-L1 blockade in urothelial cancer. Study-level information: Analysis of blood occurred 3 weeks (second dose) and 6 weeks after treatment start.

The CDR3 runs 15 residues. With 0 bases clipped from V and 9 bases from J, the junction kept 7 bases outside the gene matches. Germline CDR1 and CDR2: SGHRS and YFSETQ. Here immunoSEQ multiplex PCR was the method, and the copy in TCRdb shows in-frame clones only, minus some. The data hold about 21,000 clones, with about 90% observed a single time. Sequenced material: PBMCs, taken around atezolizumab (anti-PD-L1) treatment. The TCR sequence derives from an older woman with urothelial cancer. The J gene is TRBJ2-1, the V gene TRBV5-1, with TRBD2 matching over 9 bases. The CDR3 loop reads CASSLATREGGEQFF. For the CDR3, the DNA is TGCGCCAGCAGCTTGGCCACGCGGGAGGGAGGTGAGCAGTTCTTC.